The next 26 T cell receptor beta chains were all read from a single sample in a study of a mutant IDH1 vaccine in newly diagnosed glioma. Time point meaning: week 23, last vaccination. Vaccinated patients received 300 ug of mutant IDH1 20-mer peptide per dose, with topical imiquimod. Assay used: immunoSEQ multiplex PCR; TCRdb lists only in-frame clones, some missing. This sample has tens of thousands of clones, with around 83% found just once. The antigens these receptors bind are not known. This material consisted of PBMCs, taken from a glioma patient whose treatment included an IDH1 peptide vaccine. Every receptor here comes from a woman aged 50 to 60 with glioma.

This chain connects TRBV9 to TRBJ2-5; D may be TRBD2 (6 bases). Matching the DNA end better, TRBJ2-7 makes the J call doubtful. The CDR3 spans 14 residues. CDR1 is SGDLS, CDR2 YYNGEE, per germline. CDR3 amino acids: CASSVGGGDYEQYF. The DNA of the CDR3 is TGTGCCAGCAGCGTAGGAGGAGGGGACTACGAGCAGTACTTC.

This clone was counted between two and nine times. The CDR3 DNA reads TGTGCCAGCAGCCCGACAGGTCGGAACACTGAAGCTTTCTTT. Its protein is CASSPTGRNTEAFF. The chain carries TRBV9 and TRBJ1-1; tentatively, D is TRBD1 (6 bases). V was clipped by 4 bases and J by 1 base, with 11 bases between them. Germline V gives CDR1 SGDLS, CDR2 YYNGEE. The CDR3 is 14 amino acids.

In this sample, this clone turned up a few times. The chain carries TRBV6-1 and TRBJ2-7; D unclear. CDR1 is MNHNS, CDR2 SASEGT, per germline. The CDR3 is 13 amino acids. The V and J ends lost 6 bases and 1 base respectively, with 10 bases between them. CDR3 bases: TGTGCCAGCAGAAAGGACCGGTCCTACGAGCAGTACTTC. Protein product: CASRKDRSYEQYF.

V is TRBV6-1 and J is TRBJ2-7; the match to TRBD1 covers 7 bases. J gave up 2 bases and V 6 bases, and 10 bases lay outside the gene matches. This CDR3 contains 15 residues. The germline V gene has CDR1 MNHNS and CDR2 SASEGT. In DNA, the CDR3 is TGTGCCAGCAGAGACAGGGAAGATTTTGCCTACGAGCAGTACTTC. Translated: CASRDREDFAYEQYF.

The V and J genes are TRBV5-1 and TRBJ2-7; perhaps TRBD1 as D (6 bases). This CDR3 has 14 residues. CDR1 is SGHRS, CDR2 YFSETQ, per germline. Trimming cost V 3 bases and J 6 bases, with 16 bases left between them. The CDR3 loop reads CASSSIQGTTEQYF. DNA of the CDR3: TGCGCCAGCAGCTCAATACAGGGTACGACCGAGCAGTACTTC.

This clone was observed a single time. The chain recombines TRBV30 with TRBJ1-3, with D unresolved. Germline assignment: CDR1 GTSNPN and CDR2 SVGIG (reference sequence). The CDR3 totals 11 residues. The V and J ends lost 3 bases and 0 bases respectively, with 0 bases between them. As DNA, the CDR3 is TGTGCCTGGAGCTCTGGAAACACCATATATTTT. It specifies CAWSSGNTIYF.

V is TRBV19 and J is TRBJ2-1; 8 bases match TRBD1. The CDR3 covers 15 residues. The germline CDR1 and CDR2 sequences are LNHDA and SQIVND (reference sequence). V dropped 3 bases and J dropped 0; count of bases not matched to a gene: 1. CDR3 nucleotides: TGTGCCAGTAGTATCGGACAGGGCTCCTACAATGAGCAGTTCTTC. As protein: CASSIGQGSYNEQFF.

V is TRBV11-2 and J is TRBJ2-7, with D tentatively TRBD1 (6 bases). Germline loops: CDR1 SGHAT, CDR2 FQNNGV. There are 16 residues in the CDR3. Trimming left V 1 base short and J 2 bases short, with 15 bases between. The CDR3 protein is CASSLVTTGHPYEQYF. In nucleotides, the CDR3 is TGTGCCAGCAGCTTAGTGACGACAGGCCACCCCTACGAGCAGTACTTC.

This clone was picked up a small number of times. V usage is TRBV6-4 and J usage is TRBJ1-2; 10 nucleotides line up with TRBD1. Losses at the gene ends were 0 bases for V and 4 bases for J; bases not matched to a gene: 5. Per the germline V gene, CDR1 is MRHNA and CDR2 is SNTAGT. This CDR3 region has 16 residues. Here the CDR3 reads CASSDSGTGVRYGYTF. The CDR3 DNA follows: TGTGCCAGCAGTGACTCAGGGACAGGGGTTCGCTATGGCTACACCTTC.

This clone has a single count. The V gene is TRBV20-1, the J gene TRBJ2-1, with D unclear. The CDR3 extends over 10 amino acids. V dropped 0 bases and J dropped 12 bases, with 6 bases sitting between them. Per germline, CDR1 DFQATT and CDR2 SNEGSKA (reference sequence). CDR3 loop: CSAREGPQFF. CDR3 nucleotide sequence: TGCAGTGCTAGAGAGGGTCCGCAGTTCTTC.

The rearrangement joins TRBV5-1 to TRBJ2-1; 9 positions match TRBD1. CDR3 size: 13 residues. Germline values: CDR1 SGHRS, CDR2 YFSETQ. Trimming cost V 4 bases and J 8 bases; bases outside gene matches: 4. The CDR3 sequence is CASSPRQGDEQFF. The CDR3 DNA is TGCGCCAGCAGCCCTAGACAGGGGGATGAGCAGTTCTTC.

J is TRBJ2-1 and V is TRBV6-6; 10 bases map to TRBD2. V was clipped by 0 bases and J by 9 bases; unmatched bases: 5. Looked up from germline, CDR1 is MNHNY and CDR2 is SVGAGI (reference sequence). There are 15 residues in the CDR3. The CDR3, as DNA: TGTGCCAGCAGTTACTCAAGCGGGAGGGTTACTGAGCAGTTCTTC. Its protein is CASSYSSGRVTEQFF.

The rearrangement links TRBV5-5 to TRBJ2-7, with D maybe TRBD2 (6 bases). V dropped 3 bases and J dropped 1 base, with 11 bases sitting between them. The CDR3 runs to 14 residues. Germline CDR1 reads SGHKS; CDR2 reads YYEKEE (reference sequence). This CDR3 is CASSSASVSYEQYF. The DNA of the CDR3 is TGTGCCAGCAGCTCGGCTAGCGTGTCCTACGAGCAGTACTTC.

Concerning this clone: Other DNA sequences of this sample code for an identical CDR3. This chain joins TRBV2 and TRBJ2-7, with D possibly being TRBD1 (5 bases). V was shortened by 6 bases and J by 0 bases, with 6 bases between the two germline ends. This CDR3 has 12 residues. Germline V gene sequence: CDR1 SNHLY, CDR2 FYNNEI. In DNA form, the CDR3 reads TGTGCCAGCAGAGACAGCTCCTACGAGCAGTACTTC. Its translation is CASRDSSYEQYF.

The chain joins TRBV28 to TRBJ2-3, with TRBD2 identical over 9 bases. Germline CDR1 reads MDHEN; CDR2 reads SYDVKM. The V segment lost 6 bases and the J segment 4 bases; nucleotides outside the gene matches: 2. The CDR3 contains 13 residues. This CDR3 reads CASRWTSADTQYF. The CDR3 DNA reads TGTGCCAGCAGATGGACTAGCGCAGATACGCAGTATTTT.

V gene TRBV2 combines with J gene TRBJ1-1; D not resolved. This CDR3 contains 16 residues. Trimming cost V 4 bases and J 0 bases, with 15 bases left between them. Germline V gene data show CDR1 as SNHLY and CDR2 as FYNNEI. CDR3 region: CASSVREIALNTEAFF. The CDR3 DNA follows: TGTGCCAGCAGTGTGCGGGAGATTGCTCTGAACACTGAAGCTTTCTTT.

This chain joins TRBV11-3 and TRBJ2-2; no clear D. V was cut by 11 bases and J by 3 bases, with 10 bases left in between. Germline CDR1 and CDR2: SGHNT and YENEEA. This CDR3 has 12 amino acids. DNA of the CDR3: TGTGCCTCTAGTGTGGACACCGGGGAGCTGTTTTTT. Its protein is CASSVDTGELFF.

The chain has TRBV6-5 and TRBJ2-1; possible D gene TRBD1, 6 bases. Germline assignment: CDR1 MNHEY and CDR2 SVGAGI. Trimming removed 8 bases at V and 3 bases at J, with 11 bases between. The CDR3 sequence is 13 residues long. The CDR3 reads CASGLQGYNEQFF. CDR3 DNA sequence: TGTGCCAGCGGTTTACAGGGCTACAATGAGCAGTTCTTC.

J is TRBJ2-7 and V is TRBV9; TRBD2 might be the D (6 bases). The CDR3 length is 14 residues. Trimming cost V 4 bases and J 2 bases, with 13 bases left between them. Germline CDR1 reads SGDLS; CDR2 reads YYNGEE. In DNA, the CDR3 is TGTGCCAGCAGCCCGTCCGGGACTGCCTACGAGCAGTACTTC. It codes for CASSPSGTAYEQYF.

The V call is TRBV5-1, the J call TRBJ2-3, with 7 bases that match TRBD2. The germline V gene encodes CDR1 SGHRS and CDR2 YFSETQ. The CDR3 is 14 amino acids. The J segment lost 4 bases and the V segment lost 5 bases, leaving 7 bases of the junction unmatched. CDR3: CASRSSGPPDTQYF. The CDR3 coding sequence is TGCGCCAGCAGGTCTAGCGGTCCTCCAGATACGCAGTATTTT.

The chain combines TRBV6-5 with TRBJ2-2, with D perhaps TRBD2 (5 bases). Trimming cost V 6 bases and J 6 bases, with 17 bases left between them. The length of the CDR3 is 15 residues. Germline V gene lookup returns CDR1 MNHEY and CDR2 SVGAGI. The CDR3 DNA is TGTGCCAGCAGGGCTCCGGGCCGAGGGTCCGGGGAGCTGTTTTTT. It encodes CASRAPGRGSGELFF.

The chain is built from TRBV6-6 and TRBJ2-7, with 7 bases lining up with TRBD1. This CDR3 has 16 amino acids. Germline loops: CDR1 MNHNY, CDR2 SVGAGI (reference sequence). With 6 bases clipped from V and 2 bases from J, the junction kept 13 bases outside the gene matches. The CDR3 spells CASSHGYRDRAYEQYF. CDR3 DNA: TGTGCCAGCAGCCACGGATACCGGGACAGAGCCTACGAGCAGTACTTC.

This sequence joins TRBV6-1 and TRBJ1-2, with D maybe TRBD1 (5 bases). The V end lost 6 bases, the J end lost 7 bases, and 9 bases lay between the germline ends. In germline, CDR1 is MNHNS, CDR2 SASEGT. The CDR3 is 11 amino acids. This chain's CDR3 is CASRAGPGYTF. The CDR3 nucleotides are TGTGCCAGCAGGGCGGGACCTGGCTACACCTTC.

The genes are TRBV6-5 and TRBJ2-3, with 10 bases fitting TRBD2. V was clipped by 7 bases and J by 1 base; unmatched bases: 5. Per the germline V gene, CDR1 is MNHEY and CDR2 is SVGAGI. CDR3 length equals 15 residues. In DNA, the CDR3 is TGTGCCAGCACTTCTCTAGCGGGAGGCACAGATACGCAGTATTTT. It specifies CASTSLAGGTDTQYF.

J is TRBJ2-6 and V is TRBV6-5; no firm D call. CDR3 size: 16 residues. Looked up from germline, CDR1 is MNHEY and CDR2 is SVGAGI. V lost 4 bases and J 1 base, leaving 11 bases between the germline ends. As DNA, the CDR3 is TGTGCCAGCAGTTCCCCCACAAGATCTGGGGCCAACGTCCTGACTTTC. This sequence encodes CASSSPTRSGANVLTF.

The J gene is TRBJ1-3, the V gene TRBV2; 7 bases match TRBD1. The CDR3 consists of 16 residues. J gave up 3 bases and V 2 bases, and 7 bases lay outside the gene matches. Germline V CDR1 and CDR2: SNHLY, FYNNEI. CDR3 sequence: CASSESLGGFGNTIYF. CDR3 DNA: TGTGCCAGCAGTGAAAGCCTAGGGGGCTTTGGAAACACCATATATTTT.